These T cell receptor beta chains were read from a single sample in a study of blood T cells in healthy people across ages. TCRdb recomputed calls from the 5' RACE reads with MiXCR, one row per CDR3 protein. Here the sample spans over 950,000 distinct CDR3 sequences, 35% to 45% being singletons. What was sequenced was blood. These receptors were taken from a man younger than 30 in good health. The CDR3 runs from the conserved cysteine through the conserved F or W. A D gene is named only where the DNA matches it firmly. Clone size appears in some rows only: once, few, many, or a class for an expanded clone.

TRBJ1-3 | TRBV5-1 | NA | many | CASSLSNFGNTIYF | TGCGCCAGCAGCTTGTCCAATTTCGGAAACACCATATATTTT
TRBJ2-6 | TRBV27 | NA | few | CASSLGAGANVLTF | TGTGCCAGCAGTTTGGGGGCTGGGGCCAACGTCCTGACTTTC
TRBJ2-1 | TRBV3-1 | TRBD2 | NA | CASSQGIGGAFGEQFF | TGTGCCAGCAGCCAAGGAATCGGGGGGGCGTTTGGCGAGCAGTTCTTC
TRBJ2-7 | TRBV20-1 | TRBD2 | few | CSAKSGGLTYEQYF | TGCAGTGCTAAAAGCGGGGGTCTTACCTACGAGCAGTACTTC
TRBJ2-7 | TRBV27 | NA | few | CASSLWAGPYEQYF | TGTGCCAGCAGTTTATGGGCAGGGCCCTACGAGCAGTACTTC
TRBJ1-3 | TRBV7-2 | NA | NA | CASSPAQAGNTIYF | TGTGCCAGCAGCCCCGCTCAGGCTGGAAACACCATATATTTT
TRBJ2-5 | TRBV10-3 | NA | NA | CAINTETGTETQYF | TGTGCCATCAATACCGAGACAGGCACGGAGACCCAGTACTTC
TRBJ2-4 | TRBV28 | NA | NA | CASSSGGGNIQYF | TGTGCCAGCAGTTCAGGGGGGGGAAACATTCAGTACTTC
TRBJ2-5 | TRBV9 | NA | NA | CASSDPRNYNNEQYF | TGTGCCAGCAGTGACCCCAGGAACTACAACAATGAGCAGTACTTC
TRBJ1-6 | TRBV6-1 | TRBD1 | once | CASSNGQGASYNSPLHF | TGTGCCAGCAGCAATGGACAGGGGGCCTCCTATAATTCACCCCTCCACTTT
TRBJ1-3 | TRBV5-6 | NA | NA | CASSLGTAWENTIYF | TGTGCCAGCAGCTTGGGGACCGCTTGGGAAAACACCATATATTTT
TRBJ2-2 | TRBV11-3 | NA | few | CASSLVSPVKAAGELFF | TGTGCCAGCAGCTTAGTTTCCCCAGTTAAGGCGGCCGGGGAGCTGTTTTTT
TRBJ1-6 | TRBV27 | NA | few | CASSFSEGLNSPLHF | TGTGCCAGCAGTTTTAGTGAGGGGTTGAATTCACCCCTCCACTTT
TRBJ1-1 | TRBV2 | NA | NA | CASSASGREYMNTEAFF | TGTGCCAGCAGTGCGTCTGGGAGGGAGTACATGAACACTGAAGCTTTCTTT
TRBJ1-4 | TRBV13 | NA | NA | CASRQGATNEKLFF | TGTGCCAGCAGGCAGGGTGCAACTAATGAAAAACTGTTTTTT
TRBJ2-7 | TRBV4-2 | TRBD1 | once | CASSQDRRQGPIYEQYF | TGTGCCAGCAGCCAAGATAGGAGACAGGGCCCAATCTACGAGCAGTACTTC
TRBJ2-6 | TRBV12-3/TRBV12-4 | TRBD1 | NA | CASSLTGTGFVLTF | TGTGCCAGCAGTTTAACCGGGACAGGATTCGTCCTGACTTTC